This TCR beta chain is drawn from a study of cytomegalovirus exposure and HLA in healthy donors. The study's findings and limits: Across HLA loci, a later analysis found differing TCR association rates, with DRB1 most and HLA-C fewest.

Trimming removed 1 base from V and 2 bases from J, with 12 bases in between. This CDR3 spans 16 amino acids. Germline CDR1 and CDR2: SGHVS and FQNEAQ. Remarks on this clone: The antigen is undetermined.

Both 60 Vbeta primers and 13 Jbeta primers went into the PCR. The repertoire was sequenced with immunoSEQ multiplex PCR; TCRdb's copy has only in-frame clones and lacks some. The sample includes some 200,000 clones, roughly 80% of them seen just once. This chain joins TRBV7-8 and TRBJ2-1, with D maybe TRBD2 (6 bases). The sequence came from a woman between 18 and 30 years old in good health and CMV-seronegative. Sequenced: PBMCs. CDR3: CASSLEAGMPYNEQFF. The CDR3 DNA reads TGTGCCAGCAGCTTAGAGGCGGGGATGCCCTACAATGAGCAGTTCTTC.